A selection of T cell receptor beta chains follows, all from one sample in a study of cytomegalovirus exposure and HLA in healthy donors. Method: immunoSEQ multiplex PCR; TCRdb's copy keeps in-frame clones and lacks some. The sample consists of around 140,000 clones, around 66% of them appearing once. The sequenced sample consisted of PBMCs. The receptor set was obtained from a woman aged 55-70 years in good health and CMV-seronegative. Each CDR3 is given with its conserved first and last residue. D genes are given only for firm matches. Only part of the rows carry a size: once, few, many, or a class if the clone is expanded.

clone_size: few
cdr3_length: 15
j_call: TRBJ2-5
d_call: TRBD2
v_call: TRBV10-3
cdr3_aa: CAISGTSGIGETQYF
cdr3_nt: TGTGCCATCAGTGGGACTAGCGGGATAGGAGAGACCCAGTACTTC

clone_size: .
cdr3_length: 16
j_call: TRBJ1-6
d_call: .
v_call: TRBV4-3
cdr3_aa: CASSQDLYGYNSPLHF
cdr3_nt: TGCGCCAGCAGCCAAGATCTCTACGGGTATAATTCACCCCTCCACTTT

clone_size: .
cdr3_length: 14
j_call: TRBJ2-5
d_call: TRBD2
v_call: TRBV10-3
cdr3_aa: CAISAGGRGETQYF
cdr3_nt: TGTGCCATCTCAGCGGGGGGGCGCGGAGAGACCCAGTACTTC

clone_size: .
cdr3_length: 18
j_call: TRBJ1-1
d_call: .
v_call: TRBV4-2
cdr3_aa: CASSQDPGRASREGEAFF
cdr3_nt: TGTGCCAGCAGCCAAGACCCCGGCAGGGCGTCTAGAGAAGGTGAAGCTTTCTTT

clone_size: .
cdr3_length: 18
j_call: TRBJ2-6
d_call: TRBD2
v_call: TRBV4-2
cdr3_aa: CASSRIAGGLSGANVLTF
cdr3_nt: TGTGCCAGCAGCCGAATAGCGGGAGGGCTGTCTGGGGCCAACGTCCTGACTTTC

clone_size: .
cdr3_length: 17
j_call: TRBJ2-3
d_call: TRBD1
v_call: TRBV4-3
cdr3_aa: CASSQDSGGSGTDTQYF
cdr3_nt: TGCGCCAGCAGCCAAGATTCAGGGGGCAGCGGCACAGATACGCAGTATTTT

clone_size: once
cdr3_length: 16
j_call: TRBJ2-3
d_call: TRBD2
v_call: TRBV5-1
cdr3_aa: CASSTGLAGTPDTQYF
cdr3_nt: TGCGCCAGCAGCACCGGACTAGCGGGGACCCCAGATACGCAGTATTTT

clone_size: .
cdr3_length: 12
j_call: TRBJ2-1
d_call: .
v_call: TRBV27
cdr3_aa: CASSPTFVGLFF
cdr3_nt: TGTGCCAGCAGTCCCACCTTCGTGGGACTGTTCTTC

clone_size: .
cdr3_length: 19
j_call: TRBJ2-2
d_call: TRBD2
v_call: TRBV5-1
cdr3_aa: CASSLASGGPSSMPGELFF
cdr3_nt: TGCGCCAGCAGCTTGGCTAGCGGGGGCCCCTCCTCAATGCCCGGGGAGCTGTTTTTT

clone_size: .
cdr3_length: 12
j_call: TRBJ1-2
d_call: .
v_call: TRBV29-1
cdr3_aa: CSVSDRSYGYTF
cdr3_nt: TGCAGCGTTTCCGACAGGAGTTATGGCTACACCTTC

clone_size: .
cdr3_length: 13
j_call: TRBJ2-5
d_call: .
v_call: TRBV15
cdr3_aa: CATSRRSAETQYF
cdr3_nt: TGTGCCACCAGCAGGCGGAGTGCAGAGACCCAGTACTTC

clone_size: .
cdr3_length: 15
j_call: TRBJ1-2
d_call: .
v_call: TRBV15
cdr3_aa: CATSRDQAANYGYTF
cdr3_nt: TGTGCCACCAGCAGAGATCAGGCAGCTAACTATGGCTACACCTTC

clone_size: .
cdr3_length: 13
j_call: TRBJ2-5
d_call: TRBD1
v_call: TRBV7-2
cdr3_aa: CASSSGTAETQYF
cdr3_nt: TGTGCCAGCAGCTCGGGGACAGCAGAGACCCAGTACTTC

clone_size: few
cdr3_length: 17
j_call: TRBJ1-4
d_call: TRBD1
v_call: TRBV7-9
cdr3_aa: CASSLKDRSATNEKLFF
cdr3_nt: TGTGCCAGCAGCTTAAAGGACAGGTCCGCAACTAATGAAAAACTGTTTTTT

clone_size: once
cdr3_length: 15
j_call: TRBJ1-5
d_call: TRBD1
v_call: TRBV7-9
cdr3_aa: CASSSGQVGDQPQHF
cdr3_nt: TGTGCCAGCAGCTCGGGACAGGTGGGAGATCAGCCCCAGCATTTT

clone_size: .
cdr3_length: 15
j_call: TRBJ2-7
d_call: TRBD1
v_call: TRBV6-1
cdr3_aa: CASSERAGGPYEQYF
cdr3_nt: TGTGCCAGCAGTGAACGCGCAGGGGGCCCCTACGAGCAGTACTTC

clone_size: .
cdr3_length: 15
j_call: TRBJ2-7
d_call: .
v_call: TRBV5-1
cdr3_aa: CASSLFRGPGNEQYF
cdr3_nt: TGCGCCAGCAGCTTGTTCCGCGGACCCGGGAACGAGCAGTACTTC

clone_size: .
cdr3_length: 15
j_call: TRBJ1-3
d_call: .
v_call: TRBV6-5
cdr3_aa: CASSYSPGIGNTIYF
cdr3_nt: TGTGCCAGCAGTTACTCCCCGGGGATCGGAAACACCATATATTTT

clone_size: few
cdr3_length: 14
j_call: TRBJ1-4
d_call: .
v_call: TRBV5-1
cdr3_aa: CASSLERGTFGLFF
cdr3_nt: TGCGCCAGCAGCTTGGAACGGGGGACCTTCGGACTGTTTTTT

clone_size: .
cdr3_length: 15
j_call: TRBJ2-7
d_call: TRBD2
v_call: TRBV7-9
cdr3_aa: CASSLGTSGSYEQYF
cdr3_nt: TGTGCCAGCAGCTTAGGGACTAGCGGGAGCTACGAGCAGTACTTC

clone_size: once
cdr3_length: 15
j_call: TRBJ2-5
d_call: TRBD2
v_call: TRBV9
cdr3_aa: CASSVGLAGYETQYF
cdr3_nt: TGTGCCAGCAGCGTAGGACTAGCGGGATATGAGACCCAGTACTTC

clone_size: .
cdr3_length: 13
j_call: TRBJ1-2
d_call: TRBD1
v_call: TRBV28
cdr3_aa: CASRPQGAPGYTF
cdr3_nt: TGTGCCAGCAGGCCACAGGGGGCTCCTGGCTACACCTTC

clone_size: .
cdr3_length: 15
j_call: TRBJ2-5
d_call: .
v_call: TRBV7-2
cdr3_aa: CASSSPSWGRETQYF
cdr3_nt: TGTGCCAGCAGCTCCCCCTCGTGGGGGCGAGAGACCCAGTACTTC

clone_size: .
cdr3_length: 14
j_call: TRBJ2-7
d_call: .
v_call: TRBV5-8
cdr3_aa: CASSPWGDFYEQYF
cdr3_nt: TGTGCCAGCAGCCCCTGGGGGGACTTCTACGAGCAGTACTTC

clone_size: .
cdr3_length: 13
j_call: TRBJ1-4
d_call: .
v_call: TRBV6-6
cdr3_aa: CASSLPAGGKLFF
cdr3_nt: TGTGCCAGCAGCCTCCCAGCGGGTGGGAAACTGTTTTTT

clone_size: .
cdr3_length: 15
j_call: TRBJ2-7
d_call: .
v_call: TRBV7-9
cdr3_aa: CASSLSVSRGSGQYF
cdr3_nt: TGTGCCAGCAGCTTATCAGTTTCGCGGGGATCCGGGCAGTACTTC

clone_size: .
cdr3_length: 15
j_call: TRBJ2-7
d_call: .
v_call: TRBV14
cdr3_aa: CASSHGQKWRYEQYF
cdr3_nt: TGTGCCAGCAGCCACGGCCAGAAGTGGAGGTACGAGCAGTACTTC

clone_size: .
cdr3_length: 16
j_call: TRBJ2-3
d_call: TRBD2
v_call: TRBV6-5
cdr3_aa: CASSYRHLAGTDTQYF
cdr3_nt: TGTGCCAGCAGTTACCGTCATCTAGCGGGGACAGATACGCAGTATTTT

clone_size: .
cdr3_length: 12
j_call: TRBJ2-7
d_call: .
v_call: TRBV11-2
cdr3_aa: CASSPGVGEQYF
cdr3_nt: TGTGCCAGCAGCCCAGGGGTCGGCGAGCAGTACTTC

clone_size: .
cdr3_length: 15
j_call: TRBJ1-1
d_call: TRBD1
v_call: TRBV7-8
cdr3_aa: CASSSYRGMNTEAFF
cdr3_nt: TGTGCCAGCAGCTCTTACAGGGGGATGAACACTGAAGCTTTCTTT

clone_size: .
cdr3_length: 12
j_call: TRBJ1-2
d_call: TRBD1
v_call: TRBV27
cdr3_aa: CASSLPGGGYTF
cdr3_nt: TGTGCCAGCAGTTTACCAGGGGGAGGCTACACCTTC

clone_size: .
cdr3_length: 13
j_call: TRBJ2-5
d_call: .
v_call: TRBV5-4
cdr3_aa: CASSLGLGETQYF
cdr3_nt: TGTGCCAGCAGCTTGGGGCTAGGCGAGACCCAGTACTTC

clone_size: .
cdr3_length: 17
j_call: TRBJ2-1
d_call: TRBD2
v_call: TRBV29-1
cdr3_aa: CSVVLAGGRGSYNEQFF
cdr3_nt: TGCAGCGTAGTACTAGCGGGGGGGCGGGGCTCCTACAATGAGCAGTTCTTC

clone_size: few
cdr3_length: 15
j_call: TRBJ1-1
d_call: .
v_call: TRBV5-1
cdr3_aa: CASSVVGGAGTEAFF
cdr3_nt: TGCGCCAGCAGCGTGGTTGGGGGCGCGGGCACTGAAGCTTTCTTT

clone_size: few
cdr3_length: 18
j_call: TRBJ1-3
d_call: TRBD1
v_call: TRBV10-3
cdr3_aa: CAISESRTGFDSGNTIYF
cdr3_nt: TGTGCCATCAGTGAGTCGAGGACAGGGTTTGACTCTGGAAACACCATATATTTT

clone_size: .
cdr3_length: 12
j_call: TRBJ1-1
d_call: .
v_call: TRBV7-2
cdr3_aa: CASSPGVPEAFF
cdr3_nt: TGTGCCAGCAGCCCTGGAGTCCCTGAAGCTTTCTTT

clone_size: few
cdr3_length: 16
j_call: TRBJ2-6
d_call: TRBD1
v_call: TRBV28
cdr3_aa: CASSFGTGIGANVLTF
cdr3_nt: TGTGCCAGCAGTTTCGGGACAGGGATTGGGGCCAACGTCCTGACTTTC

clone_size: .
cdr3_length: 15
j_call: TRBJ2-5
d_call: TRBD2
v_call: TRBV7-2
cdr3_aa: CASSPSGGATETQYF
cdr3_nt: TGTGCCAGCAGCCCCAGCGGGGGGGCCACAGAGACCCAGTACTTC

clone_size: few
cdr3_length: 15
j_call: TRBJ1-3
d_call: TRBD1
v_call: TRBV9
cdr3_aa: CASSVTTGIENTIYF
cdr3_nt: TGTGCCAGCAGCGTTACGACAGGGATTGAAAACACCATATATTTT

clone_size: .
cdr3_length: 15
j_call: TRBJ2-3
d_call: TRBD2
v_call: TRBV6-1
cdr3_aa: CASRRRGDYTDTQYF
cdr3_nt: TGTGCCAGCAGGAGGCGGGGGGATTACACAGATACGCAGTATTTT

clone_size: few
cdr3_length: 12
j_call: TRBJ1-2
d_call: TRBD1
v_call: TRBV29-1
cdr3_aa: CSVVGTVYGYTF
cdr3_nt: TGCAGCGTCGTCGGGACAGTTTATGGCTACACCTTC

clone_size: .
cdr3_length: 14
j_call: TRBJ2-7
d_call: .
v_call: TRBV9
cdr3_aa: CASSVDDSGYEQYF
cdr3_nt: TGTGCCAGCAGCGTAGATGATAGCGGCTACGAGCAGTACTTC

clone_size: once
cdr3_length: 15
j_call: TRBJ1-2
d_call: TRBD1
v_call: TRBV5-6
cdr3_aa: CASSWGTGKGNGYTF
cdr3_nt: TGTGCCAGCAGCTGGGGGACAGGGAAGGGGAATGGCTACACCTTC

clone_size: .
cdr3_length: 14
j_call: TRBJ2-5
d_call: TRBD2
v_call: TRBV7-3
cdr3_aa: CASSVAGGLETQYF
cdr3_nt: TGTGCCAGCAGCGTAGCGGGAGGTCTGGAGACCCAGTACTTC

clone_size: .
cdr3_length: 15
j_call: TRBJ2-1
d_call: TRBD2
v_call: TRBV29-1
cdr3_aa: CSVHATSGRTNEQFF
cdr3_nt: TGCAGCGTTCACGCGACTAGCGGGAGAACGAATGAGCAGTTCTTC

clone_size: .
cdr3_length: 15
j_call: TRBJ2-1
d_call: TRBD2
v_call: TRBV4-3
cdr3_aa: CASSQEGTSFNEQFF
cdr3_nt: TGCGCCAGCAGCCAAGAAGGGACTAGCTTCAATGAGCAGTTCTTC

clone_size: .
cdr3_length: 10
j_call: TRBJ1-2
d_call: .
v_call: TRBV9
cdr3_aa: CASSGPGYTF
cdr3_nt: TGTGCCAGCAGCGGGCCTGGCTACACCTTC

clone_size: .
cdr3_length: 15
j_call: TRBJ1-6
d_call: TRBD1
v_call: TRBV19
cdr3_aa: CASSIMTGKNSPLHF
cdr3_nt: TGTGCCAGTAGTATCATGACAGGGAAAAATTCACCCCTCCACTTT

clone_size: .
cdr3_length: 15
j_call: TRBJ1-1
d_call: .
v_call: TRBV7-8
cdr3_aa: CASSPARGANTEAFF
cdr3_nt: TGTGCCAGCAGCCCCGCCCGGGGGGCAAACACTGAAGCTTTCTTT

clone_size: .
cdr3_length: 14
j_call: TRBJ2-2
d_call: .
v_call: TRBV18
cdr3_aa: CASSPRGPGGELFF
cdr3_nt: TGTGCCAGCTCACCGCGGGGACCTGGCGGGGAGCTGTTTTTT

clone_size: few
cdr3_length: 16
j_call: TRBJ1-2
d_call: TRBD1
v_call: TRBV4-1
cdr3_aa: CASSQAGTGLNYGYTF
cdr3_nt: TGCGCCAGCAGCCAAGCCGGGACAGGGTTAAACTATGGCTACACCTTC

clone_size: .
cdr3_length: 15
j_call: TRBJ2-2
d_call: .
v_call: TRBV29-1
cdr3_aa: CSVDGGGGNTGELFF
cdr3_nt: TGCAGCGTTGATGGGGGGGGCGGCAACACCGGGGAGCTGTTTTTT

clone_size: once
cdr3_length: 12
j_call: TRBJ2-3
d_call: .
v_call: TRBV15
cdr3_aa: CATSRATDTQYF
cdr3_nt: TGTGCCACCAGCAGAGCTACAGATACGCAGTATTTT

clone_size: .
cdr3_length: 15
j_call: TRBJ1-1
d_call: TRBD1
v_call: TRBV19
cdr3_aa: CASSQQGARNTEAFF
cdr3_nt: TGTGCCAGTAGTCAACAGGGGGCGCGGAACACTGAAGCTTTCTTT